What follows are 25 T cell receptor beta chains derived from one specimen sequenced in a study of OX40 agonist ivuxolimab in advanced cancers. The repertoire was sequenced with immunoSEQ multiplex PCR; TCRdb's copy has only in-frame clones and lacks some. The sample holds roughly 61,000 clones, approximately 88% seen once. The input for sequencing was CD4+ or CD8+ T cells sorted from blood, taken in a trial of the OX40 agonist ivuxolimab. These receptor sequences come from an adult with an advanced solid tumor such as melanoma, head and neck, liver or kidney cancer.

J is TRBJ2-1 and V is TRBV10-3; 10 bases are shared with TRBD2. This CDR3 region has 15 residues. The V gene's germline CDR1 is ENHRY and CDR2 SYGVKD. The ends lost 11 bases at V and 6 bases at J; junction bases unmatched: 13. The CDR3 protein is CAVAPGLASFNEQFF. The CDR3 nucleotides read TGTGCCGTCGCGCCGGGACTAGCGTCTTTCAATGAGCAGTTCTTC.

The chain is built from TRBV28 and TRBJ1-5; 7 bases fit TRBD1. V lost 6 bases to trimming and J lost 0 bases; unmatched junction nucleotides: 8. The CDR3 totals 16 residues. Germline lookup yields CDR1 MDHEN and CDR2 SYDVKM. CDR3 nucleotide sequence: TGTGCCAGCAGCCGACCGGGACAGTATAGCAATCAGCCCCAGCATTTT. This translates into CASSRPGQYSNQPQHF.

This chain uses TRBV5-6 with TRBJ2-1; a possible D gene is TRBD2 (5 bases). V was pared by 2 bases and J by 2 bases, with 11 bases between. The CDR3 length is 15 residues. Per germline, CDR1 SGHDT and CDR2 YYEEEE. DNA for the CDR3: TGTGCCAGCAGCTTTTTCGGGGTGGCCTACAATGAGCAGTTCTTC. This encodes CASSFFGVAYNEQFF.

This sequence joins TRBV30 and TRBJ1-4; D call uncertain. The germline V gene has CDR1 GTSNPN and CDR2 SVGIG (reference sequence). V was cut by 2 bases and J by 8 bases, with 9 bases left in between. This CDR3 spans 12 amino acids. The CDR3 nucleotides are TGTGCCTGGAGTTTAGGAGGGGAAAAACTGTTTTTT. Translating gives CAWSLGGEKLFF.

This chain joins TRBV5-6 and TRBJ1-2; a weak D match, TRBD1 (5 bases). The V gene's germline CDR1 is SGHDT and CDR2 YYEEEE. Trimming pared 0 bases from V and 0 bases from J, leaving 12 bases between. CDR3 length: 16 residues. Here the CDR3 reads CASSLALQETNYGYTF. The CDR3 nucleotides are TGTGCCAGCAGCTTGGCCTTACAGGAGACTAACTATGGCTACACCTTC.

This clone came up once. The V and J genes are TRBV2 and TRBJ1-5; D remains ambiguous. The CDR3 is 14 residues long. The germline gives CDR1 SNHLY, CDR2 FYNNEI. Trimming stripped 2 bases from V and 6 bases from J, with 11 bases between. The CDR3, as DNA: TGTGCCAGCAGTGAAAGGTCGGGGTTTCAGCCCCAGCATTTT. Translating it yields CASSERSGFQPQHF.

The CDR3 coding sequence is TGTGCCAGCAGCTTAGCGGTCGGACTAGCCTACATGGATACGCAGTATTTT. It encodes CASSLAVGLAYMDTQYF. V usage is TRBV7-9 and J usage is TRBJ2-3, with 8 bases matching TRBD2. The V segment lost 0 bases and the J segment 6 bases; nucleotides outside the gene matches: 11. CDR1 is SEHNR and CDR2 is FQNEAQ in the germline V gene (reference sequence). CDR3 length: 17 residues.

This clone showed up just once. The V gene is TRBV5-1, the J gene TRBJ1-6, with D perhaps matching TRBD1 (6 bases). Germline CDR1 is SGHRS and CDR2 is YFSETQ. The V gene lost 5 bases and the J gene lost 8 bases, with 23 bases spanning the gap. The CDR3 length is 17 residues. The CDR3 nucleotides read TGCGCCAGCAGACCCCTGTCTGGTACAGGGATGGATTCACCCCTCCACTTT. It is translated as CASRPLSGTGMDSPLHF.

CDR3 amino acids: CASSLFGYEQYF. CDR3 in DNA: TGTGCCAGCAGCTTATTTGGGTACGAGCAGTACTTC. The chain joins TRBV7-8 to TRBJ2-7; D unresolved. Germline values: CDR1 SGHVS, CDR2 FQNEAQ. The CDR3 extends over 12 amino acids. Trimming pared 2 bases from V and 4 bases from J, leaving 6 bases between.

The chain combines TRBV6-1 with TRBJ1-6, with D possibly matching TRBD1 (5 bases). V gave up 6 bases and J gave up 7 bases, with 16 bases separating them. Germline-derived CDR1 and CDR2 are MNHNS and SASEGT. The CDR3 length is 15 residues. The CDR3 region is CASRADSLMNSPLHF. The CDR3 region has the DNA TGTGCCAGCAGAGCCGACAGTTTGATGAATTCACCCCTCCACTTT.

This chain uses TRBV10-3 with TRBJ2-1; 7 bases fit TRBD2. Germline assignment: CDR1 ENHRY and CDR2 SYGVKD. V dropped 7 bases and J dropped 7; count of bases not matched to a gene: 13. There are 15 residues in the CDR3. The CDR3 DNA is TGTGCCATCACCAGCGGGGAGGGTATATGGAATGAGCAGTTCTTC. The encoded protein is CAITSGEGIWNEQFF.

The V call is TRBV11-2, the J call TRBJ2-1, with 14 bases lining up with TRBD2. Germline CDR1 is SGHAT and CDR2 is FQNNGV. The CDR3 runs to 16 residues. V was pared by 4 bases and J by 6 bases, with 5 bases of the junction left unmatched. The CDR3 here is CASSSRTSGRFNEQFF. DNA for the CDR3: TGTGCCAGCAGCTCGCGGACTAGCGGGAGGTTCAATGAGCAGTTCTTC. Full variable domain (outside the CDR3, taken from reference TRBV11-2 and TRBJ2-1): EAGVAQSPRYKIIEKRQSVAFWCNPISGHATLYWYQQILGQGPKLLIQFQNNGVVDDSQLPKDRFSAERLKGVDSTLKIQPAKLEDSAVYLCASSSRTSGRFNEQFFGPGTRLTVL.

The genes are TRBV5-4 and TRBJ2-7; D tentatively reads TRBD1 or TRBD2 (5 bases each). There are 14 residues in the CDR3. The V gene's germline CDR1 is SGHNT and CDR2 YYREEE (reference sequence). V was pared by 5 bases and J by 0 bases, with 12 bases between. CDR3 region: CASRSGTDSYEQYF. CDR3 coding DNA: TGTGCCAGCAGATCCGGGACGGACTCCTACGAGCAGTACTTC.

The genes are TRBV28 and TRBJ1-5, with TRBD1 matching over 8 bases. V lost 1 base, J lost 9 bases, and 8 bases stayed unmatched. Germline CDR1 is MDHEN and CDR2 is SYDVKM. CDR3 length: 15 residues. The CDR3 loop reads CASSLSTGGTAPQHF. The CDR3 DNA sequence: TGTGCCAGCAGTTTATCTACAGGGGGGACAGCGCCCCAGCATTTT. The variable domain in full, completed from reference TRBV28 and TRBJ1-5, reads DVKVTQSSRYLVKRTGEKVFLECVQDMDHENMFWYRQDPGLGLRLIYFSYDVKMKEKGDIPEGYSVSREKKERFSLILESASTNQTSMYLCASSLSTGGTAPQHFGDGTRLSIL.

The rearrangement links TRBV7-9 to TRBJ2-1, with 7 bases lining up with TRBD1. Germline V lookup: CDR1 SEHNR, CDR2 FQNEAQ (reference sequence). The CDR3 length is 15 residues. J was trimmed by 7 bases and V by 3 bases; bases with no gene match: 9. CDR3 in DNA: TGTGCCAGCAGCTTCACAGGGGCCGTCTTAAATGAGCAGTTCTTC. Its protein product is CASSFTGAVLNEQFF.

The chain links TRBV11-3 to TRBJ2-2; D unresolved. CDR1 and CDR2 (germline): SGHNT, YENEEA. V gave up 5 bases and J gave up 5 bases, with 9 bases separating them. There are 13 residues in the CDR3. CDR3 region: CASSQQDTGELFF. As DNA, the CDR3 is TGTGCCAGCAGCCAGCAGGATACCGGGGAGCTGTTTTTT.

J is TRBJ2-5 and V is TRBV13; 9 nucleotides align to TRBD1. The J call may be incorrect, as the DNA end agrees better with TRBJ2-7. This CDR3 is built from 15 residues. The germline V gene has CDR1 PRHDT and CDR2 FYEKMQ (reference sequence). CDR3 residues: CASSPPGQGSYEQYF. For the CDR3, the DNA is TGTGCCAGCAGCCCCCCGGGACAGGGATCTTACGAGCAGTACTTC.

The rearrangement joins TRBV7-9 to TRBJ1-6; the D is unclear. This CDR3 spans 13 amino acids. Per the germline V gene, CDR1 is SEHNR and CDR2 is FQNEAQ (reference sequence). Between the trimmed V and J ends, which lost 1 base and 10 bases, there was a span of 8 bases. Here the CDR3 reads CASSLEADSPLHF. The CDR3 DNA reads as TGTGCCAGCAGCTTAGAGGCGGACTCACCCCTCCACTTT.

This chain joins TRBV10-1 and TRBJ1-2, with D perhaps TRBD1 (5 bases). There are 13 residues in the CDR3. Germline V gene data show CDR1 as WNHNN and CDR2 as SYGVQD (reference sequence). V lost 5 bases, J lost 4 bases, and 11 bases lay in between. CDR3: CASSSTVGYGYTF. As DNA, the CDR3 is TGCGCCAGCAGTTCGACAGTTGGCTATGGCTACACCTTC.

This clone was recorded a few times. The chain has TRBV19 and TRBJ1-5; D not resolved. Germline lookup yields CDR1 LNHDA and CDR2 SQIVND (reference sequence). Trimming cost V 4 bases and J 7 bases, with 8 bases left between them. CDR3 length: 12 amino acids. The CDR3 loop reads CASSKRSQPQHF. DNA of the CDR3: TGTGCCAGTAGTAAGAGAAGCCAGCCCCAGCATTTT.

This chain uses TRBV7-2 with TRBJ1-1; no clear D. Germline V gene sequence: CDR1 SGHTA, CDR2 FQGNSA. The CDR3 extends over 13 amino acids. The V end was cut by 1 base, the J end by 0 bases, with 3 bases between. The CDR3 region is CASSLDLNTEAFF. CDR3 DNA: TGTGCCAGCAGCTTAGACCTGAACACTGAAGCTTTCTTT.

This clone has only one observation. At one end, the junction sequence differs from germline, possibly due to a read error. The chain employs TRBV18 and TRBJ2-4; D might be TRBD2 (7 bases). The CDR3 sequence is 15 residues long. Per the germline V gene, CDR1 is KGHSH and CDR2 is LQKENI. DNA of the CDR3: TGTGCCAGCTCAACACCTAGCGGAGGGGGAAACATTCAGTACTTC. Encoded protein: CASSTPSGGGNIQYF.

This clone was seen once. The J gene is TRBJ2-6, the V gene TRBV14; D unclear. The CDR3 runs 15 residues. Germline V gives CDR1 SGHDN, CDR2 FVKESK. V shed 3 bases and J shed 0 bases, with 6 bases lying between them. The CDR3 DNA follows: TGTGCCAGCAGCCACTACAACTCTGGGGCCAACGTCCTGACTTTC. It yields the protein CASSHYNSGANVLTF.

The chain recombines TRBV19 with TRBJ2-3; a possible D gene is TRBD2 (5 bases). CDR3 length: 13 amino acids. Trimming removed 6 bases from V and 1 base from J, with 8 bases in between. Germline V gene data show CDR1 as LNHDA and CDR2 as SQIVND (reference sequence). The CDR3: CASRVGGTDTQYF. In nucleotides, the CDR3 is TGTGCCAGTAGAGTCGGGGGCACAGATACGCAGTATTTT. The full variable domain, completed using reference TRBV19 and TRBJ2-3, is DGGITQSPKYLFRKEGQNVTLSCEQNLNHDAMYWYRQDPGQGLRLIYYSQIVNDFQKGDIAEGYSVSREKKESFPLTVTSAQKNPTAFYLCASRVGGTDTQYFGPGTRLTVL.

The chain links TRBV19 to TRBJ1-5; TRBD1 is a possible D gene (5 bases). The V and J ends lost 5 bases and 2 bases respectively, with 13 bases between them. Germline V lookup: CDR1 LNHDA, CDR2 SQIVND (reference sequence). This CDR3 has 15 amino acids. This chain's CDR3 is CASSPGHGGNQPQHF. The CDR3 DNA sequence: TGTGCCAGTAGTCCAGGACACGGGGGCAATCAGCCCCAGCATTTT.